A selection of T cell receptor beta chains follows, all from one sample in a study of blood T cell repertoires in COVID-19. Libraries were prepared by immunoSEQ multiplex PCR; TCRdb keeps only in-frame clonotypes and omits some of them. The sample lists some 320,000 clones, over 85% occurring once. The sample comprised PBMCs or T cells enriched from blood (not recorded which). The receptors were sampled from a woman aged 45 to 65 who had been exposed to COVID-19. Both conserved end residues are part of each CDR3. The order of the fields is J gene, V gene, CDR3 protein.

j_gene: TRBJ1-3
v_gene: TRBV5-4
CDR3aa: CASSLQGAGNTIYF

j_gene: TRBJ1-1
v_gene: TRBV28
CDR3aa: CASSFIQGAPNTEAFF

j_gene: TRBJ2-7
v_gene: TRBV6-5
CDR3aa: CASSPSGLFYEQYF

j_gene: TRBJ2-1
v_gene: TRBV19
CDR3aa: CASSPPWISGGYEQFF

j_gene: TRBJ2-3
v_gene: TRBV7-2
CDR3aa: CASSWGLSDTQYF

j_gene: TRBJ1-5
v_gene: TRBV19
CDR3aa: CASSSRVTNQPQHF

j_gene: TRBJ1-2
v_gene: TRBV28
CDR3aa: CASSRPPGTGGGYTF

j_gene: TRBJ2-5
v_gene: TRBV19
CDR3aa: CASSNDRVRETQYF

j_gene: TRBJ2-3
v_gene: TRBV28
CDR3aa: CASSPQGASTDTQYF

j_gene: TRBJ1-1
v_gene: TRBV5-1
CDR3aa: CASSRNGPSPGITEAFF

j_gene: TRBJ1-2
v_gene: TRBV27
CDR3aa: CASSSTTGGGYTF

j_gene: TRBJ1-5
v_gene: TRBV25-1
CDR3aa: CASSASGTGRQPQHF

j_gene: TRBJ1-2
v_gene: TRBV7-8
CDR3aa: CASSLGLGRGTGGYTF

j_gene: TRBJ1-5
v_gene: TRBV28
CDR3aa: CASRPYDRGTQPQHF

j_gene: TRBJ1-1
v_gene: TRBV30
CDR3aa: CAWTGTENTEAFF

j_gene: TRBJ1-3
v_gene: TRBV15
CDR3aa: CATSSRQAPGNTIYF

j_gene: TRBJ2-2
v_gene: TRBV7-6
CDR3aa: CASSLGPRGRLSGELFF

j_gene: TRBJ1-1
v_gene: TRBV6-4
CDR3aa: CASSEVLGDTEAFF

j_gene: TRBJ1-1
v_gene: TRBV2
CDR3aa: CASSERGTGNTEAFF

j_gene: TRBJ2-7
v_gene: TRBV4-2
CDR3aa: CASSQGALTSGVDEQYF

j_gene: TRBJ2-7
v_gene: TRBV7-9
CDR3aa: CASSLGTVNDEQYF

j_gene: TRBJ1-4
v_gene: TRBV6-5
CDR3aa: CASSLQGREKLFF

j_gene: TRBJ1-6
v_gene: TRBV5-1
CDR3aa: CASSLTGTGKNNSPLHF

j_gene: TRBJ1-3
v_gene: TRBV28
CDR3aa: CASSTLRGFSGNTIYF

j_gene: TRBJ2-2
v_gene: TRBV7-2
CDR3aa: CASSLLAGAITGELFF

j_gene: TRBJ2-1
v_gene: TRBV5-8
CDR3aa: CASTRGGIYNEQFF

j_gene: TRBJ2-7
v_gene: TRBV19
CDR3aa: CASSPGTPVYEQYF

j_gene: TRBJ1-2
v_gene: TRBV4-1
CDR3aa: CASSQVGQEGNGYTF

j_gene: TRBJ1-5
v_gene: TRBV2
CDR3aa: CASSEATGRNQPQHF

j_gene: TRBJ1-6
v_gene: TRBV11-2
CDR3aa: CASSRTTGVNSPLHF

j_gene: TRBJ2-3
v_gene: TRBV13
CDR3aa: CASSLRQVATDTQYF

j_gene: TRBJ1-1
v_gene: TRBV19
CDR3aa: CASSTGRWTEAFF

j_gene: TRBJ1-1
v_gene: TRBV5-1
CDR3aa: CASMTGLNTEAFF

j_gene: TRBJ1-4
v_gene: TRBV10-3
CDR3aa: CAISESEGTEKLFF

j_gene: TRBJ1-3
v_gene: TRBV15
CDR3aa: CATSRDRGFGNTIYF

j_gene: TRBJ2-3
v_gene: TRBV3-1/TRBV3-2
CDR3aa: CASSQGTSGRTDTQYF

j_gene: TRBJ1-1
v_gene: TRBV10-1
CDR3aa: CASSEIGVLGNTEAFF

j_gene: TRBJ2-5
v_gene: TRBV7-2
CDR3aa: CASSFQAGDQETQYF

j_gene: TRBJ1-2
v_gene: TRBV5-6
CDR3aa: CASSLGPGWTNYGYTF

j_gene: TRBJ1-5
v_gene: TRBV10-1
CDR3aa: CATGQSGGNQPQHF

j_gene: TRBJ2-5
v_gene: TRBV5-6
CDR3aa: CASSATAQETQYF

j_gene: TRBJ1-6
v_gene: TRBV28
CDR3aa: CASSLAGSPLHF

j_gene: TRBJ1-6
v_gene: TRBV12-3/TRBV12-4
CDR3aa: CASSETERAPLHF

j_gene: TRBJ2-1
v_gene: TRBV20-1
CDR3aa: CSASGRAYNEQFF

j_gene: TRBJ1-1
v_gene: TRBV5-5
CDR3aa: CASSRGQGLRTEAFF

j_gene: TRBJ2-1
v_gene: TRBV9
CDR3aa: CASSGGGLGEQFF

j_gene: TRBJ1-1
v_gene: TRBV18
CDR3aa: CASSPQNSGSEAFF

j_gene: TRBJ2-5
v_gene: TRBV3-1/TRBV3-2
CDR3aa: CASSQWVGSETQYF

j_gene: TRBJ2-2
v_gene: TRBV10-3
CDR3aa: CAISDMTGGGNTGELFF

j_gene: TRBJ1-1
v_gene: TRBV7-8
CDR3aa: CASSFGGNTEAFF

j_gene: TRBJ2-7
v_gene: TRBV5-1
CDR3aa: CASSYDSYEQYF

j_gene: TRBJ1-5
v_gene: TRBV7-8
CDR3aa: CASSLVTTKGNSNQPQHF

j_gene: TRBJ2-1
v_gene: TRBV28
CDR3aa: CASSPAGGPYNEQFF

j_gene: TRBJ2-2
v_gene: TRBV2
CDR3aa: CASKPGTTYTGELFF

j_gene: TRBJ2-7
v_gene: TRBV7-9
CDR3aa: CASSLSWGGYEQYF